This T cell receptor (beta chain) derives from a study of T cell responses to AZD1222 COVID-19 vaccine (dated by TCRdb to the early 2020s). In terms of the full investigation: A total of 230 to 250 trial participants underwent TCR sequencing, of whom 207 had received two doses of AZD1222 and 26 had received two doses of the MenACWY control vaccine. Trial participants were enrolled by age into subgroups of 18-55, 56-69 and 70-plus years, and about 150, 27 and 61 TCR-sequenced participants, respectively, were included in these subgroups.

As for this clone: The antigen it recognizes is unknown. No much larger clone is present one base from it, and per-base qualities are unavailable.

The CDR3 regions of human TCRbeta chains were subjected to immunosequencing. The paper's processing steps were these. Repertoire TCRs were matched against a reference library of SARS-CoV-2-specific TCRs generated with the MIRA antigen-specificity platform. Breadth meant the fraction of unique TCRs that were SARS-CoV-2-associated, whereas depth meant the fraction of total T cells that were SARS-CoV-2-associated. Using the MIRA data, each spike-specific TCR was mapped to the spike region that the TCR reacts to and placed in a CD4 or CD8 class. Log10-transformed breadth and depth values were compared by one-way ANOVA with Sidak's multiple comparisons tests. Drawn from immuneACCESS, this table holds only the in-frame rearrangements with V and J called that TCRdb kept. Clones are partly lost; checked studies trace under half to an unresolved V gene and leave the rest unexplained. V and J calls and clone size are those listed in that table; D and trimming were worked out from the DNA. This sample comprises 160,000 or so clones, around 94% of them detected only once. The biggest ten clones account for under 6% of the sample.

Interpreted using the paper, the time point label stands for: about 28 days (+/-7) after the second vaccine dose. AZD1222 recipients whose second dose came at about 4 weeks and those whose second dose came at about 12 weeks were combined into one group, since spike-specific TCR depth and breadth did not differ between the two schedules. Samples from vaccinated people were obtained from the UK trials COV001 and COV002, which included a single-blind randomized controlled phase 2/3 trial of AZD1222 (ChAdOx1 nCoV-19) in healthy adults. For TCRbeta chain sequencing, PBMC samples from trial participants were taken at day 0 and at day 28 after the second dose. Beyond this particular receptor, the publication reports: A significant rise in spike-specific TCR breadth and depth was observed after two AZD1222 doses relative to day 0 and relative to MenACWY recipients. Reportedly, close to half of the unique spike-specific TCRs recognized epitopes lying outside the regions that are mutated in the B.1.351 and B.1.1.7 variants. The vaccine-associated CD4 TCRs covered the entire spike protein, and the dominant responses fell in regions 160-218 and 743-854. Participants were mostly white British and included more females than males, and it was suggested by the authors that clonal diversity may have been underestimated. Because no day 14 peak-response samples were available, repertoires were characterized only after the peak T cell response. Conclusions about previously exposed vaccinees were limited because only six AZD1222 recipients were SARS-CoV-2 seropositive at baseline. In the small 56-69-year group, the increase in depth fell short of significance, most likely because of low power.

Compared with germline, V lacks 3 bases and J lacks 6 bases; bases without a gene match: 1. Per the germline V gene, KGHSH is the CDR1 and LQKENI is the CDR2. Taken from cysteine to phenylalanine, the CDR3 has 14 residues. Here the CDR3 DNA is all that survives: 42 bases in frame from base 1. Here the chain combines TRBV18 and TRBJ1-4, with 10 middle bases fitting TRBD1. The TCR was taken from an adult who received the AZD1222 COVID-19 vaccine. The sample consisted of peripheral blood, taken 28 days after the second AZD1222 dose. CDR3 reads: CASSPGTGDEKLFF. In nucleotide form, the sequence is TGTGCCAGCTCACCCGGGACAGGGGATGAAAAACTGTTTTTT.